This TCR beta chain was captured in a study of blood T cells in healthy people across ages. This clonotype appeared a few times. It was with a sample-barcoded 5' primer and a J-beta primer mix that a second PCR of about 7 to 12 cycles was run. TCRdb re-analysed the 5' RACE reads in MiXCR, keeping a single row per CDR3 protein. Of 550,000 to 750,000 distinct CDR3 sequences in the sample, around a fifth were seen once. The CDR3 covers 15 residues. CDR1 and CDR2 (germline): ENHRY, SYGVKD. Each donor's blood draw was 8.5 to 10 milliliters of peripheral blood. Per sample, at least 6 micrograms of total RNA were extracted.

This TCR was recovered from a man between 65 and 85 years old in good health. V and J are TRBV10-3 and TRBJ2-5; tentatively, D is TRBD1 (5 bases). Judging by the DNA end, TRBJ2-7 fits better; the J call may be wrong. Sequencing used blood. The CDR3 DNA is TGTGCCATCAGTGACGAGCAGGGTAGATCCTACGAGCAGTACTTC. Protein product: CAISDEQGRSYEQYF.